This is a list of T cell receptor beta chains from one sample in a study of blood T cell repertoires in COVID-19. Produced via immunoSEQ multiplex PCR; TCRdb's table is partial and in-frame only. The table lists 100,000 to 120,000 clones, about 72% of them singletons. Sequencing was carried out using peripheral blood. All receptors derive from a woman aged 55-75 years with acute or convalescent COVID-19. CDR3s include the opening cysteine and the closing phenylalanine or tryptophan. A D gene is named only where the DNA matches it firmly. The size field is filled for only some rows; it gives once, few, many or a size class.

d_call	j_call	v_call	clone_size	cdr3_nt	cdr3_aa
-	TRBJ1-2	TRBV5-4	-	TGTGCCAGCAGCTTGGCCGGGAGGACCGACTATGGCTACACCTTC	CASSLAGRTDYGYTF
TRBD2	TRBJ2-3	TRBV3-1/TRBV3-2	-	TGTGCCAGCAGCCAAATCTTCAGCGGGGGGGTGACAGATACGCAGTATTTT	CASSQIFSGGVTDTQYF
-	TRBJ1-1	TRBV29-1	-	TGCAGCGTTGAGGCAGGAAATACTGAAGCTTTCTTT	CSVEAGNTEAFF
-	TRBJ2-7	TRBV7-2	-	TGTGCCAGCAGCTTAAATGGCGGGACCACCTACGAGCAGTACTTC	CASSLNGGTTYEQYF
TRBD1	TRBJ1-6	TRBV9	-	TGTGCCAGCAGCGTAGGGGACAGGGCTAATTCACCCCTCCACTTT	CASSVGDRANSPLHF
TRBD2	TRBJ2-3	TRBV24-1	-	TGTGCCACCAGTGACCCGAGGGAGGGCGGCACAGATACGCAGTATTTT	CATSDPREGGTDTQYF
TRBD1	TRBJ1-1	TRBV7-9	once	TGTGCCAGCAGCTTAGAGGGGGCGCGGTCGGGTGCCACTGAAGCTTTCTTT	CASSLEGARSGATEAFF
-	TRBJ1-1	TRBV12-5	-	TGTGCTAGTCTCTCAGGGTTTAACACTGAAGCTTTCTTT	CASLSGFNTEAFF
TRBD1	TRBJ1-1	TRBV10-3	-	TGTGCCATCGTGGGGACAGGGAAGGAAGCTTTCTTT	CAIVGTGKEAFF
-	TRBJ2-7	TRBV18	-	TGTGCCAGCTCACCACTGGGGACTGCACAAATCGAGCAGTACTTC	CASSPLGTAQIEQYF
-	TRBJ1-1	TRBV7-2	few	TGTGCCAGCAGCCCCTTTCAGGTTGGCACTGAAGCTTTCTTT	CASSPFQVGTEAFF
-	TRBJ1-1	TRBV12-3/TRBV12-4	many	TGTGCCAGCAGCACCGGGAGCCGATTAGCTTTCTTT	CASSTGSRLAFF
TRBD2	TRBJ2-3	TRBV5-1	-	TGCGCCAGCAGCTTGTCGTCTAGCGGGGGCACAGATACGCAGTATTTT	CASSLSSSGGTDTQYF
-	TRBJ1-1	TRBV10-3	-	TGTGCCCTTAGCTTTGATTCGAACACTGAAGCTTTCTTT	CALSFDSNTEAFF
-	TRBJ1-3	TRBV3-1/TRBV3-2	few	TGTGCCAGCAGCAGCGAAGGAAACACCATATATTTT	CASSSEGNTIYF
-	TRBJ2-4	TRBV6-1	-	TGTGCCAGCAGTGAAGCCGTGGGGGCAGGAAACATTCAGTACTTC	CASSEAVGAGNIQYF
TRBD1	TRBJ1-1	TRBV5-5	-	TGTGCCAGCAGCGTAGACCGGTCACAGGGGTGGGACACTGAAGCTTTCTTT	CASSVDRSQGWDTEAFF
-	TRBJ1-2	TRBV5-4	once	TGTGCCAGCACCTCGGCGGGGGGTGGCTATGGCTACACCTTC	CASTSAGGGYGYTF
-	TRBJ2-7	TRBV27	few	TGTGCCAGCAGCGATATAGGGACATCGAGATCCTACGAGCAGTACTTC	CASSDIGTSRSYEQYF
-	TRBJ2-7	TRBV3-1/TRBV3-2	-	TGTGCCAGCAGCCAAGATATCCAGAGCGTCCAGTACTTC	CASSQDIQSVQYF
-	TRBJ1-6	TRBV7-2	-	TGTGCCAGCAGCTTGGACTATAGGGGCACCCTCCACTTT	CASSLDYRGTLHF
-	TRBJ1-2	TRBV24-1	-	TGTGCCACCAGTGATGAGGGAAACTATGGCTACACCTTC	CATSDEGNYGYTF
-	TRBJ1-4	TRBV5-5	few	TGTGCCAGCAGCTTGGAGTACGGGGCAACTAATGAAAAACTGTTTTTT	CASSLEYGATNEKLFF
-	TRBJ1-5	TRBV19	-	TGTGCCAGTAGTAGGGCCCCGCCCGGGGTTAGCAATCAGCCCCAGCATTTT	CASSRAPPGVSNQPQHF
-	TRBJ2-3	TRBV19	-	TGTGCCAGTAGTATACCCTCTGGAGCTCGACGTCCAGATACGCAGTATTTT	CASSIPSGARRPDTQYF
-	TRBJ2-5	TRBV18	-	TGTGCCAGCTCACCGGGGACTGAAGAGACCCAGTACTTC	CASSPGTEETQYF
TRBD1	TRBJ1-2	TRBV7-2	-	TGTGCCAGCAGCCAGCGGACAGGGGCCTCGATCTATGGCTACACCTTC	CASSQRTGASIYGYTF
TRBD1	TRBJ2-7	TRBV3-1/TRBV3-2	-	TGTGCCAGCGGATTGACAGGGTCCTACGAGCAGTACTTC	CASGLTGSYEQYF
TRBD1	TRBJ1-6	TRBV4-2	many	TGTGCCAGCAGCCAAAGGTTGGGACAGGGTGGTTCACCCCTCCACTTT	CASSQRLGQGGSPLHF
-	TRBJ1-5	TRBV2	-	TGTGCCAGCAGTGAGGTCAGGGGCGGCTCTCAGCCCCAGCATTTT	CASSEVRGGSQPQHF
TRBD1	TRBJ2-7	TRBV5-1	-	TGCGCCAGCAGCCCCGGACAGGCCGGTTACGAGCAGTACTTC	CASSPGQAGYEQYF
-	TRBJ1-1	TRBV5-5	few	TGTGCCAGCAGCCCCGGACAGCCAGTTACGAACACTGAAGCTTTCTTT	CASSPGQPVTNTEAFF
-	TRBJ2-5	TRBV14	-	TGTGCCAGCAGCCAAGACAGGTCCGTCGGAAAAGGGACCCAGTACTTC	CASSQDRSVGKGTQYF
TRBD1	TRBJ1-6	TRBV7-9	-	TGTGCCAGCAGCTTACTCCTTCAGGACAGGGGCAGTTCACCCCTCCACTTT	CASSLLLQDRGSSPLHF
TRBD1	TRBJ1-2	TRBV11-2	many	TGTGCCAGCAGCTCCCAGACAGGGGGAAGGGCCGATGGCTACACCTTC	CASSSQTGGRADGYTF
TRBD1	TRBJ2-7	TRBV19	-	TGTGCCAGTGGGATACAGGGGGCGATGGGTGAGCAGTACTTC	CASGIQGAMGEQYF
TRBD1	TRBJ1-1	TRBV28	-	TGTGCCAGCAGCTCCAGGACAGGTGAAGCTTTCTTT	CASSSRTGEAFF
-	TRBJ1-2	TRBV28	-	TGTGCCAGCAGTTCCCCTCAGGGGATGATGACTGGTGGCTACACCTTC	CASSSPQGMMTGGYTF
-	TRBJ2-7	TRBV25-1	-	TGTGCCAGCAGTGAAAGGGGTTACGAGCAGTACTTC	CASSERGYEQYF